Sequencing of this TCR beta chain was carried out in a study of glioma-infiltrating T cells. The iRepertoire nested amplicon-rescue multiplex PCR amplified TCR alpha and beta CDR3s from RNA. TCRdb fed the multiplex PCR reads into MiXCR, producing one record per CDR3 protein. The sample lists fewer than 250,000 distinct CDR3 sequences; about 32% were seen once. There are 14 residues in the CDR3. Germline V CDR1 and CDR2: SGHTA, FQGNSA. V gave up 2 bases and J gave up 2 bases; unmatched junction bases: 2. In its sample, this clonotype was seen many times. Its antigen is unidentified. Study-wide points: CDR3 overlap between tissue and blood was very small. Above-expected tissue-blood divergence occurred in all gliomas, most in low-grade ones.

The clonotype originates from a human donor with low-grade glioma or glioblastoma, undergoing nonglioma brain surgery, or in good health (not recorded which). The source material was glioma tissue, nonneoplastic brain tissue, or PBMCs (not recorded which). The chain carries TRBV7-2 and TRBJ2-7; 8 bases agree with TRBD1. CDR3 sequence reads: CASSLQGAPYEQYF. In DNA, the CDR3 is TGTGCCAGCAGCTTACAGGGGGCCCCCTACGAGCAGTACTTC.